Described below is a single TCR beta chain sequence and its context. Per germline, CDR1 MDHEN and CDR2 SYDVKM. Trimming took off 8 bases at V and 3 bases at J, with 16 bases between the two ends. CDR3 size: 14 residues. Repertoires were generated with immunoSEQ multiplex PCR, while TCRdb's copy carries only in-frame clones and drops some. This table has about 77,000 clones, about 92% appearing once. The sample belongs to a study of T cell changes during pregnancy in multiple sclerosis. The source of this sequence is a female donor in good health, enrolled as a control in a pregnancy study. The specimen comprised peripheral blood, sampled after pregnancy. The chain joins TRBV28 to TRBJ2-5, with a weak D call TRBD2 (6 bases). This CDR3 reads CASGGVEGKETQYF. The CDR3 DNA reads as TGTGCCAGCGGGGGTGTGGAGGGCAAAGAGACCCAGTACTTC. Full variable domain (outside the CDR3, taken from reference TRBV28 and TRBJ2-5): DVKVTQSSRYLVKRTGEKVFLECVQDMDHENMFWYRQDPGLGLRLIYFSYDVKMKEKGDIPEGYSVSREKKERFSLILESASTNQTSMYLCASGGVEGKETQYFGPGTRLLVL.